This is a list of T cell receptor beta chains from one sample in a study of T-cell reconstitution after alpha-beta-depleted transplantation in children. One entry per CDR3 protein, called by TCRdb with MiXCR from the PCR reads. The table includes 200,000 to 300,000 distinct CDR3 sequences, over 20% detected once. The source material was PBMCs, sampled before TCRalphabeta/CD19-depleted stem cell transplant. The receptors come from a girl between 2 and 10 years old with Fanconi anemia, due to receive a stem cell transplant. Both conserved end residues are part of each CDR3. Each record gives: D gene, J gene, clone size, V gene, CDR3 DNA, CDR3 protein. D genes are given only for firm matches. Where a row states a size, it is once, few, many or the class of an expanded clone; other rows omit it.

>TRBD2|TRBJ2-2|many|TRBV18
TGTGCCAGCTTCAGGACTAGGTCAGACACCGGGGAGCTGTTTTTT
CASFRTRSDTGELFF
>TRBD2|TRBJ2-5|-|TRBV20-1
TGCAGTGCTAGAACAAGTCTAGCGGGGGAAGAGACCCAGTACTTC
CSARTSLAGEETQYF
>-|TRBJ2-5|many|TRBV6-4
TGTGCCAGCAGTGACAGGGAAGAGACCCAGTACTTC
CASSDREETQYF
>TRBD1|TRBJ1-2|-|TRBV29-1
TGCAGCGTGAATATACAGGGGAGTAGCTATGGCTACACCTTC
CSVNIQGSSYGYTF
>-|TRBJ2-3|-|TRBV6-1
TGTGCCAGCAGCCTTTTAGGAGGGTTGGGATCGGATACGCAGTATTTT
CASSLLGGLGSDTQYF
>-|TRBJ2-7|-|TRBV28
TGTGCCAGCAGGGACGCCCGAGGGAGTAGTCATTCCTACGAGCAGTACTTC
CASRDARGSSHSYEQYF
>-|TRBJ2-1|few|TRBV20-1
TGCAGTGAACTAGACGGCAATGAGCAGTTCTTC
CSELDGNEQFF
>-|TRBJ2-1|few|TRBV20-1
TGCAGTGCTAGAAACAGGCCAACATACAATGAGCAGTTCTTC
CSARNRPTYNEQFF
>-|TRBJ2-1|many|TRBV29-1
TGCAGCGTTGTAAAAAACGTGGACGCGGGACAGTTCTTC
CSVVKNVDAGQFF
>-|TRBJ2-5|-|TRBV2
TGTGCCAGCACCATCGAGGGGGGGAGGGAAGAGACCCAGTACTTC
CASTIEGGREETQYF
>TRBD1|TRBJ2-1|few|TRBV24-1
TGTGCCACCAGTGATTTTGGGCCCCGGGACAGGGGTTCCTACAATGAGCAGTTCTTC
CATSDFGPRDRGSYNEQFF
>TRBD2|TRBJ2-7|-|TRBV20-1
TGCAGTGCTAGTGGGACTAGCCTGGGAGAGCAGTACTTC
CSASGTSLGEQYF
>-|TRBJ2-7|many|TRBV20-1
TGCAGTGCCAGGTGGAACGCAGACGAGCAGTACTTC
CSARWNADEQYF
>-|TRBJ2-2|-|TRBV29-1
TGCAGCGTTGACTCGGGCGGGGAGCTGTTTTTT
CSVDSGGELFF
>-|TRBJ1-4|-|TRBV20-1
TGCAGTGTTCAGGAAACGACAGGCTTAAATGAAAAACTGTTTTTT
CSVQETTGLNEKLFF
>-|TRBJ1-1|once|TRBV20-1
TGCAGTGCTAGTGGGTTTTTGGGGTCGGAGCGGACTGAAGCTTTCTTT
CSASGFLGSERTEAFF
>-|TRBJ1-5|many|TRBV12-3/TRBV12-4
TGTGCCAGCAGAGGTACAGGGATCAATCAGCCCCAGCATTTT
CASRGTGINQPQHF
>-|TRBJ2-7|few|TRBV28
TGTGCCAGCAGTGAAGTGGGTAGCTCCTACGAGCAGTACTTC
CASSEVGSSYEQYF
>-|TRBJ2-3|-|TRBV28
TGTGCCAGCAGTTTACTACTGTTCACAGATACGCAGTATTTT
CASSLLLFTDTQYF
>-|TRBJ2-1|-|TRBV5-5
TGTGCCAGCAGCTTGGTATCATGGCGGTCTGACAATGAGCAGTTCTTC
CASSLVSWRSDNEQFF
>TRBD1|TRBJ2-1|many|TRBV20-1
TGCAGTGCTCGGAAGATCGTTCGGACAGGGAACAATGAGCAGTTCTTC
CSARKIVRTGNNEQFF
>-|TRBJ2-1|-|TRBV7-2
TGTGCCAGCAGCCGACTACCCTACTCCTACAATGAGCAGTTCTTC
CASSRLPYSYNEQFF
>-|TRBJ2-7|-|TRBV29-1
TGCAGCGTTGTCCGGAGGGCCGAGCAGTACTTC
CSVVRRAEQYF
>-|TRBJ2-5|many|TRBV25-1
TGTGCCAGCAGTGAATCCCCCTTCGACTCGGTCGAGACCCAGTACTTC
CASSESPFDSVETQYF
>-|TRBJ2-5|few|TRBV6-5
TGTGCCAGCAGTTACTCGACATTCCGGGCAGGGAGGCAAGAGACCCAGTACTTC
CASSYSTFRAGRQETQYF
>TRBD1|TRBJ1-2|-|TRBV10-2
TGCGCCAGCAGCGACTACAGGGGGCAGGGCGTCGATGGCTACACCTTC
CASSDYRGQGVDGYTF
>-|TRBJ1-2|many|TRBV20-1
TGCAGTGCCACGTCGGGGTTCGGCTACACCTTC
CSATSGFGYTF
>TRBD2|TRBJ2-1|few|TRBV6-5
TGTGCCAGCAGTTGGACTAGCGGGAGTTCCGCCAATGAGCAGTTCTTC
CASSWTSGSSANEQFF
>-|TRBJ2-4|many|TRBV12-3/TRBV12-4
TGTGCCAGCAGTTTAGCGTTGCAGGGTTTAATCATTCAGTACTTC
CASSLALQGLIIQYF
>TRBD2|TRBJ2-1|many|TRBV18
TGTGCCAGCAGCCCGGGGGGTAATGAGCAGTTCTTC
CASSPGGNEQFF
>-|TRBJ2-3|-|TRBV9
TGTGCCAGCAGCGTACGTCGGGACGGTGCGGATACGCAGTATTTT
CASSVRRDGADTQYF
>TRBD2|TRBJ2-1|-|TRBV20-1
TGCAGTGTCCCGACTAGCGGGCCCAGGAAGGGATACAATGAGCAGTTCTTC
CSVPTSGPRKGYNEQFF
>-|TRBJ2-1|-|TRBV11-2
TGTGCCAGCAGCTTCCCCATAACCCCTCCGAGGGTGAATGAGCAGTTCTTC
CASSFPITPPRVNEQFF
>TRBD2|TRBJ2-3|once|TRBV20-1
TGCAGTGCAAGCGGGGATGTTCAAGGTATAGATACGCAGTATTTT
CSASGDVQGIDTQYF
>TRBD2|TRBJ2-7|-|TRBV7-9
TGTGCCAGCAGCTTATTACTAGCGGGGGGACACTACGAGCAGTACTTC
CASSLLLAGGHYEQYF